Below, 25 T cell receptor beta chains from the same sample are listed, as sequenced in a study of vaccination and CD4 T cells after COVID-19 (dated by TCRdb to 2022 to 2024). Antigen specificity for these receptors is unknown. Receptor amplification or capture employed PCR. Instrument on record: Illumina iSeq 100. DNA from cultured CD4+ T cells underwent TCR sequencing with the Oncomine TCR Beta short-read assay at the Johns Hopkins FTIC core. The QIAamp micro DNA kit was used to extract genomic DNA from the cultured CD4+ T cells. TCRdb cleaned the public reads at Q25 with fastp, built clones with MiXCR and kept in-frame beta chains. Rows merge per CDR3 protein into single entries with the most common DNA and genes. The table for this sample lists some 8,600 distinct CDR3 sequences; about 38% of them were counted only once. The ten most abundant clones make up more than 25% of the sample. Explained via the paper, the treatment or condition label denotes: roughly 11-day PBMC culture with coronavirus spike peptide pools or control peptides (ViraFEST assay). CD4+ T cells from unexposed donors were collected before the COVID-19 pandemic (2011-2018).

Sequenced material: CD4+ T cells from blood, cultured in vitro. The receptor source for this set is a human donor in good health.

This sequence joins TRBV20-1 and TRBJ2-3; TRBD2 agrees at 11 bases. Looked up from germline, CDR1 is DFQATT and CDR2 is SNEGSKA (reference sequence). The CDR3 contains 15 residues. V shed 1 base and J 6 bases; nucleotides not matched to a gene: 6. The CDR3 loop is CSARAVAGGRDTQYF. The CDR3 DNA sequence: TGCAGTGCTAGAGCGGTAGCGGGAGGGAGGGATACGCAGTATTTT.

This clonotype was seen only a few times. V and J are TRBV28 and TRBJ2-7, with D possibly being TRBD1 or TRBD2 (6 bases each). The germline CDR1 and CDR2 sequences are MDHEN and SYDVKM. This CDR3 spans 14 amino acids. With 4 bases removed from V and 7 bases from J, the gap between germline ends came to 17 bases. The CDR3 DNA is TGTGCCAGCAGTTCTATAGGAGGGGGGCAGGAGCAGTACTTC. This translates into CASSSIGGGQEQYF.

In DNA form, the CDR3 reads TGTGCCAGCAGCTTGGCCCTTCAGGGGCAGGCTGGCTACACCTTC. It codes for CASSLALQGQAGYTF. The chain employs TRBV5-8 and TRBJ1-2; weak D call: TRBD1 (6 bases). Germline CDR1 is SGHTS and CDR2 is YDEGEE. V was shortened by 0 bases and J by 7 bases, with 16 bases between the two germline ends. The CDR3 has 15 residues. The entire variable domain, with the rest obtained from reference TRBV5-8 and TRBJ1-2, is as follows: EAGVTQSPTHLIKTRGQQATLRCSPISGHTSVYWYQQALGLGLQFLLWYDEGEERNRGNFPPRFSGRQFPNYSSELNVNALELEDSALYLCASSLALQGQAGYTFGSGTRLTVV.

Relative to its sample, this clonotype is medium-sized. CDR3: CASSLEQYNSPLHF. Written as DNA, the CDR3 is TGTGCCAGCAGCTTAGAACAGTATAATTCACCCCTCCACTTT. The chain uses TRBV7-9 and TRBJ1-6; D unclear. The CDR3 has 14 residues. V dropped 1 base and J dropped 4 bases, with 5 bases sitting between them. Germline V gene sequence: CDR1 SEHNR, CDR2 FQNEAQ (reference sequence).

The J gene is TRBJ2-2, the V gene TRBV6-5, with 8 bases lining up with TRBD1. This CDR3 is built from 18 residues. CDR1 and CDR2 from the germline V gene are MNHEY and SVGAGI. V was pared by 2 bases and J by 1 base, with 9 bases of the junction left unmatched. This chain's CDR3 is CASSYESGGGGNTGELFF. In DNA form, the CDR3 reads TGTGCCAGCAGTTACGAATCAGGGGGCGGTGGGAACACCGGGGAGCTGTTTTTT.

The chain carries TRBV29-1 and TRBJ2-7; D unclear. The V end was cut by 5 bases, the J end by 0 bases, with 2 bases between. Germline-derived CDR1 and CDR2 are SQVTM and ANQGSEA. The CDR3 runs 10 residues. CDR3 residues: CSVLSYEQYF. The CDR3 bases are TGCAGCGTTCTCTCCTACGAGCAGTACTTC.

This clonotype appeared a few times. V gene TRBV20-1 combines with J gene TRBJ1-3; D unresolved. The CDR3 covers 14 residues. The germline V gene encodes CDR1 DFQATT and CDR2 SNEGSKA (reference sequence). V was pared by 5 bases and J by 0 bases, with 11 bases between. CDR3 residues: CSAYGTSSGNTIYF. CDR3 nucleotides: TGCAGTGCTTATGGAACGAGCTCTGGAAACACCATATATTTT.

J is TRBJ1-5 and V is TRBV28; tentatively, D is TRBD1 (6 bases). The V gene's germline CDR1 is MDHEN and CDR2 SYDVKM. The CDR3 extends over 18 amino acids. V was pared by 6 bases and J by 2 bases, with 23 bases between. The CDR3 DNA sequence: TGTGCCAGCAGCTATCCCCCAGCAGGGAAGGGGGGCAATCAGCCCCAGCATTTT. Translated: CASSYPPAGKGGNQPQHF.

The chain joins TRBV5-1 to TRBJ2-5, with D uncertain. V lost 0 bases and J lost 1, with 1 base in between. Germline CDR1 reads SGHRS; CDR2 reads YFSETQ. The CDR3 loop spans 12 amino acids. CDR3: CASSLAQETQYF. For the CDR3, the DNA is TGCGCCAGCAGCTTGGCCCAAGAGACCCAGTACTTC.

This clonotype turned up a few times. This rearrangement joins TRBV20-1 to TRBJ2-2; D call uncertain. The CDR3 sequence is 14 residues long. Germline V lookup: CDR1 DFQATT, CDR2 SNEGSKA (reference sequence). Trimming removed 0 bases at V and 4 bases at J, with 9 bases between. CDR3 sequence: CSARDNTGTGELFF. As DNA, the CDR3 is TGCAGTGCTAGAGATAATACGGGCACCGGGGAGCTGTTTTTT.

The chain employs TRBV20-1 and TRBJ2-7, with TRBD2 identical over 13 bases. This CDR3 is 17 amino acids long. Germline lookup yields CDR1 DFQATT and CDR2 SNEGSKA (reference sequence). J gave up 7 bases and V 6 bases, and 18 bases lay outside the gene matches. The CDR3, as DNA: TGCAGTGCCATATGGCCTCTTGGGACTAGCGGGAACGGGGAGCAGTACTTC. Its protein product is CSAIWPLGTSGNGEQYF.

The chain uses TRBV6-2 or TRBV6-3 and TRBJ2-7; 8 nucleotides agree with TRBD1. There are 16 residues in the CDR3. Looked up from germline, CDR1 is MNHEY and CDR2 is SVGEGT. J gave up 4 bases and V 3 bases, and 11 bases lay outside the gene matches. CDR3 loop: CASSYLGQGNRYEQYF. The CDR3 DNA reads as TGTGCCAGCAGTTATCTCGGACAGGGCAACAGGTACGAGCAGTACTTC.

This clonotype was recorded a few times. The rearrangement uses TRBV28 and TRBJ1-5, with D hard to call. The CDR3 covers 12 residues. Germline lookup yields CDR1 MDHEN and CDR2 SYDVKM. V lost 4 bases, J lost 10 bases, and 11 bases lay in between. The CDR3 DNA reads TGTGCCAGCAGTTCAATATCGAGACCCCAGCATTTT. Amino acids: CASSSISRPQHF.

This sequence joins TRBV7-9 and TRBJ1-2, with TRBD1 as a possible D gene (5 bases). The CDR3 has 15 amino acids. Between the trimmed V and J ends, which lost 5 bases and 8 bases, there was a span of 21 bases. CDR1 and CDR2 (germline): SEHNR, FQNEAQ (reference sequence). The CDR3 DNA sequence: TGTGCCAGCAGCCCATCTGCGCGGGGACCTAGGGGCTACACCTTC. Translated: CASSPSARGPRGYTF. Complete variable domain (other parts from reference TRBV7-9 and TRBJ1-2): DTGVSQNPRHKITKRGQNVTFRCDPISEHNRLYWYRQTLGQGPEFLTYFQNEAQLEKSRLLSDRFSAERPKGSFSTLEIQRTEQGDSAMYLCASSPSARGPRGYTFGSGTRLTVV.

The chain carries TRBV6-2 or TRBV6-3 and TRBJ1-2; a weak D match, TRBD1 (5 bases). This CDR3 spans 13 amino acids. Trimming removed 5 bases at V and 4 bases at J, with 11 bases between. Germline V gene lookup returns CDR1 MNHEY and CDR2 SVGEGT. CDR3 nucleotide sequence: TGTGCCAGCAGTGACAGTGGGGCCTATGGCTACACCTTC. It codes for CASSDSGAYGYTF.

This chain uses TRBV10-2 with TRBJ2-5; TRBD2 matches at 12 bases. The V gene's germline CDR1 is WSHSY and CDR2 SAAADI. The CDR3 covers 15 residues. V was pared by 6 bases and J by 2 bases, with 4 bases of the junction left unmatched. For the CDR3, the DNA is TGCGCCAGCAGCGCTGGACTAGCGGGACAAGAGACCCAGTACTTC. It specifies CASSAGLAGQETQYF.

To note about this clonotype: The junction and the germline gene differ at one end; a read error may be behind it. The rearrangement joins TRBV7-7 to TRBJ2-2, with unresolved D. The CDR3 sequence is 15 residues long. The germline V gene has CDR1 SSHAT and CDR2 FNYEAQ (reference sequence). The CDR3 sequence is CASSLRTANTGELFF. The CDR3 DNA reads as TGTGCTAGCAGCTTAAGGACGGCGAACACCGGGGAGCTGTTTTTT. Complete variable domain (other parts from reference TRBV7-7 and TRBJ2-2): GAGVSQSPRYKVTKRGQDVTLRCDPISSHATLYWYQQALGQGPEFLTYFNYEAQPDKSGLPSDRFSAERPEGSISTLTIQRTEQRDSAMYRCASSLRTANTGELFFGEGSRLTVL.

In this sample, this clonotype turned up a few times. The V call is TRBV7-2, the J call TRBJ2-2, with D perhaps TRBD2 (6 bases). Trimming pared 7 bases from V and 4 bases from J, leaving 16 bases between. The CDR3 loop spans 15 amino acids. The germline V gene has CDR1 SGHTA and CDR2 FQGNSA. In DNA, the CDR3 is TGTGCCAGCAAAGAGTGGGGGGAACCCACCGGGGAGCTGTTTTTT. Amino acid sequence: CASKEWGEPTGELFF.

This sequence joins TRBV20-1 and TRBJ1-2; the match to TRBD1 covers 8 bases. From germline, CDR1 is DFQATT and CDR2 SNEGSKA (reference sequence). Trimming removed 1 base from V and 7 bases from J; junction bases left unmatched: 5. The CDR3 sequence is 13 residues long. The CDR3 here is CSARVGQAPGYTF. The CDR3 DNA reads TGCAGTGCTAGAGTGGGACAGGCCCCTGGCTACACCTTC.

The gene calls are TRBV6-2 or TRBV6-3 and TRBJ2-1, with 8 bases aligning to TRBD2. The germline V gene encodes CDR1 MNHEY and CDR2 SVGEGT. The CDR3 sequence is 16 residues long. The junction had 11 bases not matched to a gene; V was cut back by 6 bases and J by 4 bases. In DNA, the CDR3 is TGTGCCAGCAGCCTACTAGCGGAGGGGGATTACAATGAGCAGTTCTTC. Its translation is CASSLLAEGDYNEQFF.

This chain connects TRBV5-4 to TRBJ2-7; TRBD1 agrees at 8 bases. J gave up 6 bases and V 0 bases, and 8 bases lay outside the gene matches. Germline CDR1 is SGHNT and CDR2 is YYREEE (reference sequence). This CDR3 is built from 15 residues. CDR3 protein: CASSLGSRGQAEQYF. The CDR3 bases are TGTGCCAGCAGCTTGGGTTCCAGGGGGCAGGCCGAGCAGTACTTC.

This clonotype was seen a handful of times. In DNA, the CDR3 is TGTGCCAGCAGCTTAGCCCCGGTAGGGAGCTCCTACAATGAGCAGTTCTTC. It codes for CASSLAPVGSSYNEQFF. This chain connects TRBV7-2 to TRBJ2-1; TRBD2 is a possible D gene (5 bases). Trimming removed 0 bases at V and 0 bases at J, with 12 bases between. Germline CDR1 SGHTA, CDR2 FQGNSA. The CDR3 runs to 17 residues. Supplemented by reference TRBV7-2 and TRBJ2-1, the full variable domain reads GAGVSQSPSNKVTEKGKDVELRCDPISGHTALYWYRQSLGQGLEFLIYFQGNSAPDKSGLPSDRFSAERTGGSVSTLTIQRTQQEDSAVYLCASSLAPVGSSYNEQFFGPGTRLTVL.

This chain joins TRBV12-3 or TRBV12-4 and TRBJ1-1; 11 bases map to TRBD1. CDR3 length equals 15 residues. The ends lost 7 bases at V and 5 bases at J; junction bases unmatched: 9. The CDR3 is CASTMDRGLRTEAFF. The CDR3 nucleotides read TGTGCCAGCACAATGGACAGGGGGCTTCGAACTGAAGCTTTCTTT.

This sequence joins TRBV10-3 and TRBJ2-3, with 8 nucleotides matching TRBD2. Unmatched junction bases numbered 19, after V lost 2 bases and J lost 6 bases. Germline CDR1 reads ENHRY; CDR2 reads SYGVKD. This CDR3 contains 19 residues. In DNA form, the CDR3 reads TGTGCCATCAGTGAGACCGGGGGGGCAGGGGCTCCGAGAAGGGATACGCAGTATTTT. Protein product: CAISETGGAGAPRRDTQYF.

This chain connects TRBV27 to TRBJ2-7; 7 nucleotides align to TRBD1. Germline values: CDR1 MNHEY, CDR2 SMNVEV (reference sequence). The CDR3 sequence is 15 residues long. After removal of 2 bases from V and 3 bases from J, the junction contained 7 bases not matched to a gene. CDR3 sequence: CASSLGDSFLYEQYF. The DNA for the CDR3 is TGTGCCAGCAGTTTAGGGGACAGCTTCCTCTACGAGCAGTACTTC.